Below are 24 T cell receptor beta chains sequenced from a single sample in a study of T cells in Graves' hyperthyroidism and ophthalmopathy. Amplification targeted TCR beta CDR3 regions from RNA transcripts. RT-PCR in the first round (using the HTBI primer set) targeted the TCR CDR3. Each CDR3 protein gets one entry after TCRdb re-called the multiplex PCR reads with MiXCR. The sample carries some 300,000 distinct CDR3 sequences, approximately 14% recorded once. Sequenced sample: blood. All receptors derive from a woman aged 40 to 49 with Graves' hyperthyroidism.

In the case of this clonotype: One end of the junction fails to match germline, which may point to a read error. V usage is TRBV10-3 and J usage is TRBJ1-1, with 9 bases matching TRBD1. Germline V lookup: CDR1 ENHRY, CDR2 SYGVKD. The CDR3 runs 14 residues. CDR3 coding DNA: TGTGCCACTCTGGACAGGGGCGGGAACACTGAAGCTTCCTTT. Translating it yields CATLDRGGNTEASF.

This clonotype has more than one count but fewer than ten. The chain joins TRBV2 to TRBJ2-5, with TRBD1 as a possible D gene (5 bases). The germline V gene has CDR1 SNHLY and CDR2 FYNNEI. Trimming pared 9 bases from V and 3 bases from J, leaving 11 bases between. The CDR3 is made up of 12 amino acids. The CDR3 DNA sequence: TGTGCCAGAACGACAGAAAAAGAGACCCAGTACTTC. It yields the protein CARTTEKETQYF. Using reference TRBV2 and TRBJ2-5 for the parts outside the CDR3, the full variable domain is EPEVTQTPSHQVTQMGQEVILRCVPISNHLYFYWYRQILGQKVEFLVSFYNNEISEKSEIFDDQFSVERPDGSNFTLKIRSTKLEDSAMYFCARTTEKETQYFGPGTRLLVL.

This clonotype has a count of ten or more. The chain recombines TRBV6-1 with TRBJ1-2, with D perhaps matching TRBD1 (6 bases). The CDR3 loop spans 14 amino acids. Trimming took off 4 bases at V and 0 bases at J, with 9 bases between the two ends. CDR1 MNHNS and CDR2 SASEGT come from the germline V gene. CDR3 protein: CASSVDRSNYGYTF. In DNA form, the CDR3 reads TGTGCCAGCAGTGTGGACAGATCTAACTATGGCTACACCTTC.

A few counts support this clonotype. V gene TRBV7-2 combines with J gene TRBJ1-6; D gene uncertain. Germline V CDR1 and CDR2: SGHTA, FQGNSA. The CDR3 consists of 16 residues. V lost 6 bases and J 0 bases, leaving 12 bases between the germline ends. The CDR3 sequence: CASRSRPGSYNSPLHF. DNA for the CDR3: TGTGCCAGCAGGTCCCGCCCGGGCTCCTATAATTCACCCCTCCACTTT.

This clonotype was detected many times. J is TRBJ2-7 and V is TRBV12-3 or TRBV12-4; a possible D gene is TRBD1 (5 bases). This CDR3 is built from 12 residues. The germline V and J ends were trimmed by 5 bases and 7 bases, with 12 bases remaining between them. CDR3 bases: TGTGCCAGCAGTAAGGCAGGGCTGGAGCAGTACTTC. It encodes CASSKAGLEQYF.

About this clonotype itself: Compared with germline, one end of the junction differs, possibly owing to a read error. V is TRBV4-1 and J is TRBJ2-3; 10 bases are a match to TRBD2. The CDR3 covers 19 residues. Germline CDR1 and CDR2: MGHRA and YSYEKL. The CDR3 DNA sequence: TGTGCCAGCAGCCAAGAAGTGACTAGCGGGCAGACTAGCACAGATACGCAGTATTTT. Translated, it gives CASSQEVTSGQTSTDTQYF.

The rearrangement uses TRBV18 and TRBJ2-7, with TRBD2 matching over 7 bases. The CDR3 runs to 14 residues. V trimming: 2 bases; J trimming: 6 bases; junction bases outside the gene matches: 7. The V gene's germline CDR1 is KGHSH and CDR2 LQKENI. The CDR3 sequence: CASSPMRERAEQYF. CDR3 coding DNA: TGTGCCAGCTCACCAATGCGGGAGAGGGCCGAGCAGTACTTC.

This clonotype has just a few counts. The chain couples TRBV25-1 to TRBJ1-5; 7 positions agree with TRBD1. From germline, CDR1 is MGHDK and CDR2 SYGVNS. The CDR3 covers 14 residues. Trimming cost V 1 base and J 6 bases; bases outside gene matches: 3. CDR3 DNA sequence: TGTGCCAGCAGTGAATCAGGGGACAGTCAGCCCCAGCATTTT. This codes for CASSESGDSQPQHF.

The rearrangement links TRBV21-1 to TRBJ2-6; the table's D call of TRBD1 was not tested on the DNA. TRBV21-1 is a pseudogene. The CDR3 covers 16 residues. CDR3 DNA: TGTGCCAGCAGCAAAGCGGGGGGACCCGGGGCCAACGTCCTGACTTTC. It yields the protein CASSKAGGPGANVLTF.

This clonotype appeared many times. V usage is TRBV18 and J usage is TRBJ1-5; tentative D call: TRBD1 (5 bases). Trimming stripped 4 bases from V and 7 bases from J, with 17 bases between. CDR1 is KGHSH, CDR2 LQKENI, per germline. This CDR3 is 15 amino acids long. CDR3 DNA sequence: TGTGCCAGCTCACGTACCGGGACCTCGGGACAGCCCCAGCATTTT. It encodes CASSRTGTSGQPQHF.

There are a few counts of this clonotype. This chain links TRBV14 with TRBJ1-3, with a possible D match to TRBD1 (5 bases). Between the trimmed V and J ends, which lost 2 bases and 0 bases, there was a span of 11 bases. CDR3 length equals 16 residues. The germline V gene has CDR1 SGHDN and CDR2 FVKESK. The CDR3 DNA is TGTGCCAGCAGCCAAACTTCAGGGAGCTCTGGAAACACCATATATTTT. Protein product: CASSQTSGSSGNTIYF. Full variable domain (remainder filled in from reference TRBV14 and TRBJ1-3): EAGVTQFPSHSVIEKGQTVTLRCDPISGHDNLYWYRRVMGKEIKFLLHFVKESKQDESGMPNNRFLAERTGGTYSTLKVQPAELEDSGVYFCASSQTSGSSGNTIYFGEGSWLTVV.

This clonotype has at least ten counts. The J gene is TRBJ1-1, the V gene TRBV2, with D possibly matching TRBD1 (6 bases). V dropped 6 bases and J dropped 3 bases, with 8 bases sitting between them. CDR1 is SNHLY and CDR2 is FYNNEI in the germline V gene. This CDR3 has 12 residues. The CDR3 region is CASRTGYTEAFF. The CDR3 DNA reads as TGTGCCAGCAGAACAGGGTACACTGAAGCTTTCTTT.

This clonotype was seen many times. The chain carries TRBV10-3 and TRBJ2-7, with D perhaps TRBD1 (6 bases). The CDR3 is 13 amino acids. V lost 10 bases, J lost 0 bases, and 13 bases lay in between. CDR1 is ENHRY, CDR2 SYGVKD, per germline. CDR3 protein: CASPTGFSYEQYF. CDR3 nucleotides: TGTGCCAGCCCCACAGGGTTCTCCTACGAGCAGTACTTC.

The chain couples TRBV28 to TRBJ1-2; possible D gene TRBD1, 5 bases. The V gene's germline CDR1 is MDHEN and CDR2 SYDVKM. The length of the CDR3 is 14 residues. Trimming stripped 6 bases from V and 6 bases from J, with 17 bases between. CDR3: CASRPWDLDHGYTF. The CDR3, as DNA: TGTGCCAGCAGACCCTGGGACCTGGACCATGGCTACACCTTC.

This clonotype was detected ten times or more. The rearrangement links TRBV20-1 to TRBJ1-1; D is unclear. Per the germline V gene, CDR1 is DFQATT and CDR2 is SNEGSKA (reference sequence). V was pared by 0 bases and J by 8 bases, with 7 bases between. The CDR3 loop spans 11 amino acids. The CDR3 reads CSARDPREAFF. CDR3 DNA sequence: TGCAGTGCTAGAGATCCCAGGGAAGCTTTCTTT.

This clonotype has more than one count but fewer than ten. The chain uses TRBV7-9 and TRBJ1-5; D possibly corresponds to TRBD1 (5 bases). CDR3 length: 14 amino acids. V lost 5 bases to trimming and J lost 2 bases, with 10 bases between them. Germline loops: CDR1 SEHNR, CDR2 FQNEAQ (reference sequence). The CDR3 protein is CASSRDGRNQPQHF. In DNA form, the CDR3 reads TGTGCCAGCAGCCGGGACGGCCGCAATCAGCCCCAGCATTTT.

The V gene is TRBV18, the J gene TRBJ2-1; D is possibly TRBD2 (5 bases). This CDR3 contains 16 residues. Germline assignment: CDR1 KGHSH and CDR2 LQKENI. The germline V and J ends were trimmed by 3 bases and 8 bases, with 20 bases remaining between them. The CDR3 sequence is CASSPGVVGLPDEQFF. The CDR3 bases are TGTGCCAGCTCACCGGGAGTCGTCGGCCTCCCCGATGAGCAGTTCTTC.

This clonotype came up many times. The CDR3 DNA sequence: TGTGCCAGCAGGGATAATCCAGGGGCAGGGGACACTGAAGCTTTCTTT. This sequence encodes CASRDNPGAGDTEAFF. The V call is TRBV7-6, the J call TRBJ1-1, with D possibly TRBD1 on 6 matching bases. V lost 6 bases to trimming and J lost 3 bases, with 20 bases between them. CDR3 length: 16 residues. Per germline, CDR1 SGHVS and CDR2 FNYEAQ.

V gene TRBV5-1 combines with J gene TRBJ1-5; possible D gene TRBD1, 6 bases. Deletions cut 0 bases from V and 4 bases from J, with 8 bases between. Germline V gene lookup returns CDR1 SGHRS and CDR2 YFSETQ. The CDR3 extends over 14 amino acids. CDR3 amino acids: CASSLAGANQPQHF. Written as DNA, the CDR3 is TGCGCCAGCAGCTTGGCAGGGGCTAATCAGCCCCAGCATTTT. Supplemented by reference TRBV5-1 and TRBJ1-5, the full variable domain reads KAGVTQTPRYLIKTRGQQVTLSCSPISGHRSVSWYQQTPGQGLQFLFEYFSETQRNKGNFPGRFSGRQFSNSRSEMNVSTLELGDSALYLCASSLAGANQPQHFGDGTRLSIL.

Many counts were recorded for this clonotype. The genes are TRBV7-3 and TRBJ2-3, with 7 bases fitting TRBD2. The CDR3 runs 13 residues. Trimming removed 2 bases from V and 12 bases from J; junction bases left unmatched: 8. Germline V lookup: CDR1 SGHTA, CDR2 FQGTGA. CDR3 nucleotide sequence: TGTGCCAGCAGCTTAGGGTTAGAGCGGGACCAGTATTTT. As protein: CASSLGLERDQYF.

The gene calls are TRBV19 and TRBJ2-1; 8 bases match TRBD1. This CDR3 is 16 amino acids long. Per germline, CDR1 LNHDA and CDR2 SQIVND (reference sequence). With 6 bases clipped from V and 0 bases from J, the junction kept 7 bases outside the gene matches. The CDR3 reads CASRTSQGASYNEQFF. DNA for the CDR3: TGTGCCAGTAGAACCTCGCAGGGGGCCTCCTACAATGAGCAGTTCTTC.

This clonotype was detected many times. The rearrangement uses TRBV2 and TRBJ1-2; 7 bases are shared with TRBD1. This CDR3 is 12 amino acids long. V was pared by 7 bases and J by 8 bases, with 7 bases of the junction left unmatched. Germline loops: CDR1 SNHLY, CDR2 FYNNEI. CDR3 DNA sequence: TGTGCCAGCATCGGGACAGACGGAGGCTACACCTTC. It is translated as CASIGTDGGYTF.

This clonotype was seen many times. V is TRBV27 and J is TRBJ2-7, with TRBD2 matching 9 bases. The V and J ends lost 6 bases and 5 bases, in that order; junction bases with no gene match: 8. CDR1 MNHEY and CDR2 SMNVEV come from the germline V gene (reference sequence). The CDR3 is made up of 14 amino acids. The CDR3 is CASRLSGSIDEQYF. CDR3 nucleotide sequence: TGTGCCAGCAGACTTAGCGGGAGTATCGACGAGCAGTACTTC.

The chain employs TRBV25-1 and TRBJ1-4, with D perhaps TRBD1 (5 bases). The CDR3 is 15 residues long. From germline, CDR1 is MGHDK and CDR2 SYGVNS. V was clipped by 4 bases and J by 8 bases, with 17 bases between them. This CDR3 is CASSVGLGGGEKLFF. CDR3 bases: TGTGCCAGCAGTGTGGGACTGGGAGGAGGGGAAAAACTGTTTTTT.